Below are 24 T cell receptor beta chains sequenced from a single sample in a study of cytotoxic CD8 clonotypes in ibrutinib-treated CLL. Using immunoSEQ multiplex PCR, the repertoire was profiled, and TCRdb retains in-frame clones only, with some absent. The sample yields 270,000 or so clones, around 77% seen once. Specimen: PBMCs, collected at disease progression, from a patient treated with ibrutinib. These receptors all come from a human donor with chronic lymphocytic leukemia.

The chain employs TRBV5-1 and TRBJ2-7, with no clear D. V was trimmed by 2 bases and J by 6 bases, leaving 12 bases between them. CDR3 length equals 13 residues. CDR1 SGHRS and CDR2 YFSETQ come from the germline V gene. CDR3 coding DNA: TGCGCCAGCAGCTTCTGGTCTAGTAGCGAGCAGTACTTC. Its translation is CASSFWSSSEQYF.

This chain connects TRBV11-2 to TRBJ1-2; the match to TRBD1 covers 7 bases. Germline CDR1 is SGHAT and CDR2 is FQNNGV. The CDR3 sequence is 14 residues long. V was clipped by 5 bases and J by 8 bases; unmatched bases: 11. The CDR3 is CASSLLGQGVGYTF. The CDR3 DNA follows: TGTGCCAGCAGCCTGTTGGGGCAGGGGGTCGGCTACACCTTC.

CDR3 in amino acids: CASSLDPSGIMRTQYF. Written as DNA, the CDR3 is TGTGCCAGCAGCTTAGATCCTAGCGGGATTATGAGGACGCAGTATTTT. The chain links TRBV11-2 to TRBJ2-3; 9 bases are shared with TRBD2. The CDR3 consists of 16 residues. The junction had 10 bases not matched to a gene; V was cut back by 0 bases and J by 9 bases. Germline CDR1 is SGHAT and CDR2 is FQNNGV.

The V gene is TRBV7-2, the J gene TRBJ2-1, with 8 bases that match TRBD1. The trim removed 2 bases at V and 7 bases at J, leaving 1 base unmatched. The CDR3 runs 13 residues. Germline lookup yields CDR1 SGHTA and CDR2 FQGNSA. The CDR3 DNA reads TGTGCCAGCAGCTTAAGACAGGGGAATGAGCAGTTCTTC. It specifies CASSLRQGNEQFF.

A few counts support this clone. The J gene is TRBJ2-7, the V gene TRBV7-2; D is possibly TRBD1 (5 bases). From germline, CDR1 is SGHTA and CDR2 FQGNSA. The V end was cut by 3 bases, the J end by 2 bases, with 8 bases between. This CDR3 is 13 amino acids long. This chain's CDR3 is CASSFVGPYEQYF. CDR3 DNA sequence: TGTGCCAGCAGCTTCGTGGGGCCCTACGAGCAGTACTTC.

The genes are TRBV9 and TRBJ1-3, with TRBD1 as a possible D gene (5 bases). In germline, CDR1 is SGDLS, CDR2 YYNGEE. CDR3 size: 17 residues. V was clipped by 0 bases and J by 0 bases, with 13 bases between them. The CDR3 loop is CASSVDPPGTSGNTIYF. The DNA for the CDR3 is TGTGCCAGCAGCGTAGACCCCCCAGGGACCTCTGGAAACACCATATATTTT.

This chain joins TRBV7-9 and TRBJ1-3; no definite D call. The V gene's germline CDR1 is SEHNR and CDR2 FQNEAQ (reference sequence). The CDR3 is 15 residues long. V lost 5 bases and J lost 8, with 19 bases in between. CDR3 region: CASSPWTYLGDTIYF. The DNA for the CDR3 is TGTGCCAGCAGCCCGTGGACGTACCTCGGGGACACCATATATTTT.

The chain joins TRBV7-2 to TRBJ1-5; D may be TRBD1 (5 bases). Germline V CDR1 and CDR2: SGHTA, FQGNSA. The CDR3 sequence is 15 residues long. V lost 1 base and J lost 5, with 12 bases in between. Here the CDR3 reads CASSLGWGGDQPQHF. The DNA of the CDR3 is TGTGCCAGCAGCTTAGGATGGGGGGGGGATCAGCCCCAGCATTTT. Combining the CDR3 with reference TRBV7-2 and TRBJ1-5 gives the whole variable domain GAGVSQSPSNKVTEKGKDVELRCDPISGHTALYWYRQSLGQGLEFLIYFQGNSAPDKSGLPSDRFSAERTGGSVSTLTIQRTQQEDSAVYLCASSLGWGGDQPQHFGDGTRLSIL.

The V gene is TRBV4-1, the J gene TRBJ1-5; weak D call: TRBD1 (5 bases). Trimming removed 0 bases at V and 8 bases at J, with 14 bases between. The CDR3 loop spans 15 amino acids. Germline lookup yields CDR1 MGHRA and CDR2 YSYEKL. The CDR3, as DNA: TGCGCCAGCAGCCAAGATGCGGCGGGCAGGGAGCCCCAGCATTTT. This codes for CASSQDAAGREPQHF.

Written as DNA, the CDR3 is TGTGCCAGCAGCTTGACTTACCAACTGGAGGACTCCAAGATGGGCTATGGCTACACCTTC. It translates to CASSLTYQLEDSKMGYGYTF. This sequence joins TRBV5-4 and TRBJ1-2; D uncertain. This CDR3 comprises 20 residues. Germline values: CDR1 SGHNT, CDR2 YYREEE (reference sequence). Trimming took off 1 base at V and 4 bases at J, with 29 bases between the two ends.

The chain recombines TRBV7-8 with TRBJ2-1; D remains unclear. The V gene's germline CDR1 is SGHVS and CDR2 FQNEAQ. Trimming removed 2 bases from V and 4 bases from J, with 15 bases in between. The CDR3 runs to 16 residues. The CDR3 loop reads CASSLSWRQDYNEQFF. CDR3 sequence (DNA): TGTGCCAGCAGCTTAAGTTGGCGGCAGGATTACAATGAGCAGTTCTTC.

The chain uses TRBV2 and TRBJ2-6, with TRBD1 matching 7 bases. With 6 bases clipped from V and 0 bases from J, the junction kept 11 bases outside the gene matches. The CDR3 is 18 residues long. From germline, CDR1 is SNHLY and CDR2 FYNNEI. CDR3 sequence reads: CASRRPGQKISGANVLTF. The DNA for the CDR3 is TGTGCCAGCAGGAGACCGGGACAGAAAATCTCTGGGGCCAACGTCCTGACTTTC.

This rearrangement joins TRBV5-4 to TRBJ2-7; 16 nucleotides line up with TRBD2. CDR3 length equals 18 residues. The V gene end was trimmed by 4 bases and the J gene end by 5 bases; junction bases not matched to a gene: 12. Germline V gene lookup returns CDR1 SGHNT and CDR2 YYREEE (reference sequence). The CDR3 bases are TGTGCCAGCAGCCCCCTGGGACTAGCGGGAGGGCCTATGGACGAGCAGTACTTC. Its protein product is CASSPLGLAGGPMDEQYF.

This clone occurred a few times. The chain has TRBV19 and TRBJ2-2; 10 bases fit TRBD2. Germline CDR1 and CDR2: LNHDA and SQIVND (reference sequence). This CDR3 has 13 residues. The junction had 3 bases not matched to a gene; V was cut back by 7 bases and J by 7 bases. The CDR3 loop reads CASMASGSGELFF. Here the CDR3 DNA reads TGTGCCAGTATGGCTAGCGGGAGCGGGGAGCTGTTTTTT.

This chain uses TRBV6-6 with TRBJ1-3; D perhaps matches TRBD1 (5 bases). V was clipped by 0 bases and J by 0 bases, with 6 bases between them. The CDR3 extends over 15 amino acids. CDR1 MNHNY and CDR2 SVGAGI come from the germline V gene (reference sequence). The CDR3, as DNA: TGTGCCAGCAGTTACTCGGGGGTCTCTGGAAACACCATATATTTT. Amino acid sequence: CASSYSGVSGNTIYF.

The V call is TRBV9, the J call TRBJ2-7; 12 nucleotides match TRBD2. The CDR3 covers 16 residues. Trimming removed 3 bases from V and 4 bases from J; junction bases left unmatched: 8. The germline CDR1 and CDR2 sequences are SGDLS and YYNGEE. The CDR3 is CASSANGLAGSYEQYF. CDR3 nucleotides: TGTGCCAGCAGCGCAAATGGACTAGCGGGATCTTACGAGCAGTACTTC.

The chain joins TRBV15 to TRBJ2-5, with D possibly being TRBD1 (5 bases). Germline V gene sequence: CDR1 LNHNV, CDR2 YYDKDF (reference sequence). CDR3 length: 16 residues. The V and J ends lost 1 base and 5 bases respectively, with 17 bases between them. The CDR3, as DNA: TGTGCCACCAGCAGAGGCAGGGCCCCTCTATCGGAGACCCAGTACTTC. Amino acid sequence: CATSRGRAPLSETQYF. Variable domain in full (rest from reference TRBV15 and TRBJ2-5): DAMVIQNPRYQVTQFGKPVTLSCSQTLNHNVMYWYQQKSSQAPKLLFHYYDKDFNNEADTPDNFQSRRPNTSFCFLDIRSPGLGDTAMYLCATSRGRAPLSETQYFGPGTRLLVL.

The chain joins TRBV6-6 to TRBJ1-5; the D gene is possibly TRBD1 (6 bases). Trimming left V 6 bases short and J 0 bases short, with 12 bases between. The CDR3 consists of 15 residues. Germline V CDR1 and CDR2: MNHNY, SVGAGI (reference sequence). CDR3 in amino acids: CASSPQGHSNQPQHF. CDR3 DNA: TGTGCCAGCAGCCCACAGGGTCATAGCAATCAGCCCCAGCATTTT.

The rearrangement uses TRBV7-9 and TRBJ2-7; D unclear. CDR3 length: 14 residues. Germline V gene lookup returns CDR1 SEHNR and CDR2 FQNEAQ (reference sequence). V dropped 5 bases and J dropped 2 bases, with 13 bases sitting between them. The CDR3: CASSLLTATYEQYF. In DNA, the CDR3 is TGTGCCAGCAGCCTATTAACTGCCACCTACGAGCAGTACTTC. The variable domain in full, completed from reference TRBV7-9 and TRBJ2-7, reads DTGVSQNPRHKITKRGQNVTFRCDPISEHNRLYWYRQTLGQGPEFLTYFQNEAQLEKSRLLSDRFSAERPKGSFSTLEIQRTEQGDSAMYLCASSLLTATYEQYFGPGTRLTVT.

This clone has more than one count but fewer than ten. V gene TRBV29-1 combines with J gene TRBJ2-1; D is possibly TRBD1 (6 bases). The CDR3 loop spans 12 amino acids. Per germline, CDR1 SQVTM and CDR2 ANQGSEA. V lost 4 bases to trimming and J lost 7 bases, with 11 bases between them. CDR3 sequence reads: CSVGHRGNEQFF. In DNA, the CDR3 is TGCAGCGTTGGACATAGGGGGAATGAGCAGTTCTTC.

The rearrangement joins TRBV5-6 to TRBJ2-5; D not resolved. V dropped 5 bases and J dropped 1 base, with 18 bases sitting between them. This CDR3 contains 16 residues. CDR1 and CDR2 from the germline V gene are SGHDT and YYEEEE. The CDR3 region is CASRSWSPPGQETQYF. The CDR3 region has the DNA TGTGCCAGCAGGTCTTGGAGTCCTCCGGGCCAAGAGACCCAGTACTTC.

The chain joins TRBV18 to TRBJ2-1; D might be TRBD1 or TRBD2, each matching 6 bases. In germline, CDR1 is KGHSH, CDR2 LQKENI. The CDR3 runs 15 residues. Trimming pared 2 bases from V and 6 bases from J, leaving 14 bases between. As DNA, the CDR3 is TGTGCCAGCTCACCATTCTCGGGGGCCGCCAATGAGCAGTTCTTC. As protein: CASSPFSGAANEQFF. Variable domain in full (rest from reference TRBV18 and TRBJ2-1): NAGVMQNPRHLVRRRGQEARLRCSPMKGHSHVYWYRQLPEEGLKFMVYLQKENIIDESGMPKERFSAEFPKEGPSILRIQQVVRGDSAAYFCASSPFSGAANEQFFGPGTRLTVL.

This chain joins TRBV7-9 and TRBJ1-1; no clear D gene. The CDR3 has 15 residues. Trimming took off 4 bases at V and 2 bases at J, with 14 bases between the two ends. CDR1 is SEHNR and CDR2 is FQNEAQ in the germline V gene (reference sequence). CDR3 bases: TGTGCCAGCAGCTCGTCGCGAAGAATCAACACTGAAGCTTTCTTT. Amino acid sequence: CASSSSRRINTEAFF.

V is TRBV5-4 and J is TRBJ2-1; possibly TRBD2 for D (6 bases). The CDR3 extends over 15 amino acids. From germline, CDR1 is SGHNT and CDR2 YYREEE (reference sequence). The V gene lost 0 bases and the J gene lost 6 bases, with 13 bases spanning the gap. The CDR3 sequence is CASSLGLATFNEQFF. The CDR3 DNA reads TGTGCCAGCAGCTTGGGTCTAGCGACGTTCAATGAGCAGTTCTTC.